This T cell receptor beta chain was recovered during a study of cytomegalovirus exposure and HLA in healthy donors. The study, taken as a whole, reports: High sensitivity and specificity were reportedly achieved when the classifier diagnosed cytomegalovirus status.

The data were produced by immunoSEQ multiplex PCR, yet TCRdb's version contains in-frame clones alone and is incomplete. The sample contains some 240,000 clones, around 87% of which appear only once. Comment on this clone: Its cognate antigen is unknown.

There are 18 residues in the CDR3. J lost 9 bases, V lost 3 bases, and 18 bases had no gene match. Germline V gene lookup returns CDR1 LNHNV and CDR2 YYDKDF (reference sequence). The chain employs TRBV15 and TRBJ2-2; 8 bases fit TRBD2. The clonotype was recovered from a woman in her late teens or twenties in good health and CMV-seropositive. The source material was PBMCs. The CDR3 is CATSSATLGGVAGRELFF. CDR3 DNA: TGTGCCACCAGCAGCGCTACTTTGGGGGGGGTAGCGGGACGGGAGCTGTTTTTT.